The 3 T cell receptor beta chains listed next were all sequenced from one sample in a study of shared clonotypes between healthy human individuals. The assay was immunoSEQ multiplex PCR, and TCRdb's table has in-frame clones only and misses some. Of more than 850,000 clones in the sample, 78% are singletons; the top ten hold approximately 0.5%. The sequencing input was memory CD4+ T cells from PBMCs. Subset described: CD45RA-negative fraction. Receptors were obtained from a man in his late teens or twenties in good health. Some clones in this sample may be carry-over from other donors' samples.

The chain employs TRBV10-3 and TRBJ2-3; a weak D match, TRBD1 (5 bases). The CDR3 extends over 14 amino acids. The V end lost 3 bases, the J end lost 6 bases, and 13 bases lay between the germline ends. The germline CDR1 and CDR2 sequences are ENHRY and SYGVKD. The CDR3 coding sequence is TGTGCCATCAGTGACGGACACATCGGTGATACGCAGTATTTT. Protein product: CAISDGHIGDTQYF.

The chain links TRBV29-1 to TRBJ2-5, with 10 bases lining up with TRBD2. The J call may be in error: the DNA end matches TRBJ2-7 better. The germline gives CDR1 SQVTM, CDR2 ANQGSEA. CDR3 length: 15 amino acids. CDR3 nucleotides: TGCAGCGTGCTATCCGGGACTAGCGCTTCCTACGAGCAGTACTTC. Translated: CSVLSGTSASYEQYF.

CDR3 DNA sequence: TGCAGCGTTGTGGGGAATGGAGAGACCCAGTACTTC. The encoded protein is CSVVGNGETQYF. The chain joins TRBV29-1 to TRBJ2-5; D remains ambiguous. Germline V gene sequence: CDR1 SQVTM, CDR2 ANQGSEA. Trimming pared 4 bases from V and 4 bases from J, leaving 10 bases between. The CDR3 has 12 amino acids.